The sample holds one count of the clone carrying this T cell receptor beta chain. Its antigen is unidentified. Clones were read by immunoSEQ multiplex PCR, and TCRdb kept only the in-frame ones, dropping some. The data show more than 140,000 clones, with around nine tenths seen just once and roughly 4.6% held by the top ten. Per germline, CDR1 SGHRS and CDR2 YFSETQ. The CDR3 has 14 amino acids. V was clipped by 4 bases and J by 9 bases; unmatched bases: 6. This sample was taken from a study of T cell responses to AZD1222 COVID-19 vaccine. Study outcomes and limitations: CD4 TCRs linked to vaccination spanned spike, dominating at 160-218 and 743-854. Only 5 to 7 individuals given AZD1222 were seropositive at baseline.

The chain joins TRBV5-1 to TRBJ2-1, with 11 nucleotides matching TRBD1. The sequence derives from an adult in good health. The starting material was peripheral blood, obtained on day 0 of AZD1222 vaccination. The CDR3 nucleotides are TGCGCCAGCAGCAGTGGACAGGGGGCGGGTGAGCAGTTCTTC. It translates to CASSSGQGAGEQFF.